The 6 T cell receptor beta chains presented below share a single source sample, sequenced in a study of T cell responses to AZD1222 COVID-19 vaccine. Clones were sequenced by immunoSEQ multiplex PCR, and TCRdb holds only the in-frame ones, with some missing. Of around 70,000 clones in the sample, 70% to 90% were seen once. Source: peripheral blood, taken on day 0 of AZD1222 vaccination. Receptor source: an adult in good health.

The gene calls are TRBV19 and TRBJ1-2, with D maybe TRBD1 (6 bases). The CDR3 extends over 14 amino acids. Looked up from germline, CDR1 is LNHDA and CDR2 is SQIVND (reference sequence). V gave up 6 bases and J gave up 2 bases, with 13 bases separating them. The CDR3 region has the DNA TGTGCCAGTAGCCCAGACAGGTTCAACTATGGCTACACCTTC. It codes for CASSPDRFNYGYTF.

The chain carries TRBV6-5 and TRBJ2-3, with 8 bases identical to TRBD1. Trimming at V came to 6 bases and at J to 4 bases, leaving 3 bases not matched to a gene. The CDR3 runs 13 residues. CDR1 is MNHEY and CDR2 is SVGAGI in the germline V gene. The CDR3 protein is CASRQGAADTQYF. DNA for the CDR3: TGTGCCAGCAGGCAGGGGGCCGCAGATACGCAGTATTTT.

CDR3 amino acids: CASSPTGTVQSNEQFF. The DNA of the CDR3 is TGTGCCAGCAGTCCTACCGGGACCGTCCAGAGCAATGAGCAGTTCTTC. The chain couples TRBV27 to TRBJ2-1, with D perhaps TRBD1 or TRBD2 (5 bases each). From germline, CDR1 is MNHEY and CDR2 SMNVEV (reference sequence). Trimming cost V 5 bases and J 6 bases, with 20 bases left between them. The CDR3 loop spans 16 amino acids.

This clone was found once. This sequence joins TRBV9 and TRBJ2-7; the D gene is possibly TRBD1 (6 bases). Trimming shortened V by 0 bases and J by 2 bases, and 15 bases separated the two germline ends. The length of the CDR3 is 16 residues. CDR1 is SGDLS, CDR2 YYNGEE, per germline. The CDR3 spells CASSVATTGSPYEQYF. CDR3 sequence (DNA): TGTGCCAGCAGCGTAGCTACGACAGGAAGCCCCTACGAGCAGTACTTC.

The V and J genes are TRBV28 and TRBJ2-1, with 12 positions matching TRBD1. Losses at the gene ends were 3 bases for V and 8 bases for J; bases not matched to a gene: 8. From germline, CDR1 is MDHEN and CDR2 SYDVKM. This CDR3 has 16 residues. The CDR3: CASSLGDRGRFYEQFF. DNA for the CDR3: TGTGCCAGCAGTTTGGGGGACAGGGGGCGCTTCTATGAGCAGTTCTTC.

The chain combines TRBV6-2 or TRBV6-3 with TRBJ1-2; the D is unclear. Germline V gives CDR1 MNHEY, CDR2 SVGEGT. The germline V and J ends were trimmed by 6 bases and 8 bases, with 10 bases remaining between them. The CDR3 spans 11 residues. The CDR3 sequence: CASSPNRGYTF. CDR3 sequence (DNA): TGTGCCAGCAGCCCTAATAGGGGCTACACCTTC.